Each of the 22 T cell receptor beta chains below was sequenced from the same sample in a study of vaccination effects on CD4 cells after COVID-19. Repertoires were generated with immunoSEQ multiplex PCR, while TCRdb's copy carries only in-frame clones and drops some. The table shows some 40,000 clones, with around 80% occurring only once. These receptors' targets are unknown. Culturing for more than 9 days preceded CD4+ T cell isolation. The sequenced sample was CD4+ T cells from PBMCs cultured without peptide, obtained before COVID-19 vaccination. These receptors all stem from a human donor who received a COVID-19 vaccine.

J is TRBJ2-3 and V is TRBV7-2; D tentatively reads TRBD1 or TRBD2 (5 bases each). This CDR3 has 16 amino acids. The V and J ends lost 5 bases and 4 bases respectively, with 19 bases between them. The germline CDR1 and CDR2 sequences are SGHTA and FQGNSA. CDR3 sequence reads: CASSTGTYPGPDTQYF. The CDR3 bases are TGTGCCAGCAGCACCGGGACCTACCCTGGGCCAGATACGCAGTATTTT.

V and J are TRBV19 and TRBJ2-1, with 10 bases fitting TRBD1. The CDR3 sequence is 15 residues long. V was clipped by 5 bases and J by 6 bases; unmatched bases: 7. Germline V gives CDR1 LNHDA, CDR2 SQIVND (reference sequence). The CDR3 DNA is TGTGCCAGTAGTGCCAGACAGGGGGCGGGCAATGAGCAGTTCTTC. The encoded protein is CASSARQGAGNEQFF.

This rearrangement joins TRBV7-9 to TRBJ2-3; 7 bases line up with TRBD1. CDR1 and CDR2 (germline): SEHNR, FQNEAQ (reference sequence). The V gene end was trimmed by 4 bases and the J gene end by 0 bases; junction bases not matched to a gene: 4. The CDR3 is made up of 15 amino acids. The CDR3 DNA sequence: TGTGCCAGCAGCTACACGACAGGGAGCACAGATACGCAGTATTTT. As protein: CASSYTTGSTDTQYF.

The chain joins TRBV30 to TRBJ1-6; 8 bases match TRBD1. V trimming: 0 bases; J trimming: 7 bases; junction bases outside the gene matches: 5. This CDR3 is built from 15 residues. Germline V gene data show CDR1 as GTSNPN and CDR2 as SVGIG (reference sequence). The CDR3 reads CAWSVTGGRNSPLHF. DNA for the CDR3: TGTGCCTGGAGTGTTACAGGGGGTCGGAATTCACCCCTCCACTTT.

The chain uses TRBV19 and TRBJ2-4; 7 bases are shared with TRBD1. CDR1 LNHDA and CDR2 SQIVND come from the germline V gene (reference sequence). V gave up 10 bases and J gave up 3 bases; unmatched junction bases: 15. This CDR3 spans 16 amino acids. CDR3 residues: CATIGHRQGSKNIQYF. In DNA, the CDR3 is TGTGCCACAATAGGTCACCGACAGGGTAGCAAAAACATTCAGTACTTC.

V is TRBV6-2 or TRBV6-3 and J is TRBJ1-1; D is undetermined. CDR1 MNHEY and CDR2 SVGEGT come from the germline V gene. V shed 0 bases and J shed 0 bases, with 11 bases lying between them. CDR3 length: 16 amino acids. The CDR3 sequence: CASSYSFMDLNTEAFF. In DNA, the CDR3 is TGTGCCAGCAGTTACTCCTTCATGGACTTGAACACTGAAGCTTTCTTT.

For the CDR3, the DNA is TGTGCCAGCAGTTATACCCAGGGCTACGAGCAGTACGTC. This translates into CASSYTQGYEQYV. This sequence joins TRBV6-6 and TRBJ2-7; tentatively, D is TRBD1 (5 bases). V lost 3 bases, J lost 3 bases, and 9 bases lay in between. The CDR3 spans 13 residues. Germline V CDR1 and CDR2: MNHNY, SVGAGI (reference sequence).

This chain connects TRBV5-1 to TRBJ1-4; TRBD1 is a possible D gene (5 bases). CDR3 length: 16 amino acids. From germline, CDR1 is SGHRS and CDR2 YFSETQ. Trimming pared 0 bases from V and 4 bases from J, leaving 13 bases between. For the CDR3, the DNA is TGCGCCAGCAGCTTGGGCCCCCAGGGAGTTAATGAAAAACTGTTTTTT. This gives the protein CASSLGPQGVNEKLFF. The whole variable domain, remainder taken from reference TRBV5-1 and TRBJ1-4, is KAGVTQTPRYLIKTRGQQVTLSCSPISGHRSVSWYQQTPGQGLQFLFEYFSETQRNKGNFPGRFSGRQFSNSRSEMNVSTLELGDSALYLCASSLGPQGVNEKLFFGSGTQLSVL.

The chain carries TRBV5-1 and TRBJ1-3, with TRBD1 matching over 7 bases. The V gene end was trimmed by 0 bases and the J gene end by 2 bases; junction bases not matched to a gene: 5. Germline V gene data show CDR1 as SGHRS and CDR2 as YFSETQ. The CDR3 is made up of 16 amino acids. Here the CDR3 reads CASSLAPGGTGNTIYF. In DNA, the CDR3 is TGCGCCAGCAGCTTGGCGCCAGGGGGAACTGGAAACACCATATATTTT.

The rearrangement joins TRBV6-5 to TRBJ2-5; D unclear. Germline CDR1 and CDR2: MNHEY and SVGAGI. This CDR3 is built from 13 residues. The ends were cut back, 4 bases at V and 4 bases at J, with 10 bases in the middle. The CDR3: CASSSLGGETQYF. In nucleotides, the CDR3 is TGTGCCAGCAGTTCGCTAGGTGGAGAGACCCAGTACTTC.

CDR3 nucleotide sequence: TGTGCCAGCAGCGTTTCACCCACAGATACGCAGTATTTT. Its translation is CASSVSPTDTQYF. V is TRBV9 and J is TRBJ2-3; D unclear. This CDR3 spans 13 amino acids. In germline, CDR1 is SGDLS, CDR2 YYNGEE. The V end was cut by 2 bases, the J end by 2 bases, with 6 bases between.

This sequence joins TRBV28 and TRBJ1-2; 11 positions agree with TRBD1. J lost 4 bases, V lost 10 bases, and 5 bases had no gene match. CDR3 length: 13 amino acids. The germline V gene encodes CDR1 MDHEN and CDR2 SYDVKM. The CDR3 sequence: CAIRTGGFYGYTF. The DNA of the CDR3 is TGTGCCATCCGGACAGGGGGCTTCTATGGCTACACCTTC.

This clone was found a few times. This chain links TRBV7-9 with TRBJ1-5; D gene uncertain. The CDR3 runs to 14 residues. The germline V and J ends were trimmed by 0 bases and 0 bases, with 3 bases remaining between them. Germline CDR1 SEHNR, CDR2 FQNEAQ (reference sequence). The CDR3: CASSLAGSNQPQHF. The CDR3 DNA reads TGTGCCAGCAGCTTAGCGGGTAGCAATCAGCCCCAGCATTTT.

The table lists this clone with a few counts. The CDR3, as DNA: TGTGCCAGCAGTTTTGGCAGTCGCTATGGCTACACCTTC. Its translation is CASSFGSRYGYTF. This chain connects TRBV12-3 or TRBV12-4 to TRBJ1-2; unclear D gene. The CDR3 consists of 13 residues. Trimming stripped 3 bases from V and 4 bases from J, with 9 bases between.

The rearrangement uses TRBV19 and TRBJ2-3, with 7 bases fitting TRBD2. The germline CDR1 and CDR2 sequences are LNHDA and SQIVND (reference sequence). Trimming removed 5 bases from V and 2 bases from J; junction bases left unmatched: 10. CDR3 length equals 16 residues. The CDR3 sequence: CASSLFPGLNTDTQYF. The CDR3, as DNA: TGTGCCAGTAGTCTGTTTCCGGGACTAAACACAGATACGCAGTATTTT.

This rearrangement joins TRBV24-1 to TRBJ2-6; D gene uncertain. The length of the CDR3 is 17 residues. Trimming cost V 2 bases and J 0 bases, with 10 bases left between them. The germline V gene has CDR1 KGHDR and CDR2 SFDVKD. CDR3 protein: CATSDWENGSGANVLTF. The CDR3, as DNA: TGTGCCACCAGTGATTGGGAAAACGGCTCTGGGGCCAACGTCCTGACTTTC.

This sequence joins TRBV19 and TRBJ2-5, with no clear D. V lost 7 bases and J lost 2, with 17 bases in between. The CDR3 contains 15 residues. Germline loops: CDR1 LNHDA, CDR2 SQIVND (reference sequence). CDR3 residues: CASIGRSDGQETQYF. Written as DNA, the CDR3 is TGTGCCAGTATAGGTAGGAGCGATGGACAAGAGACCCAGTACTTC.

CDR3 residues: CASSQNVLSGGETQYF. The CDR3 nucleotides are TGTGCCAGCAGCCAAAACGTTTTGAGCGGGGGTGAGACCCAGTACTTC. This chain joins TRBV3-1 (or the pseudogene TRBV3-2) and TRBJ2-5; 8 bases map to TRBD2. The CDR3 totals 16 residues. V lost 2 bases to trimming and J lost 5 bases; unmatched junction nucleotides: 10. From germline, CDR1 is LGHDT and CDR2 YNNKEL (reference sequence).

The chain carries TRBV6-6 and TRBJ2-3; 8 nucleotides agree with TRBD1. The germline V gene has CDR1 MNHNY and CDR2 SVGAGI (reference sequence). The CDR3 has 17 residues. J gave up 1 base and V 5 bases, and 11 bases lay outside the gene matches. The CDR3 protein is CASSRLPQTGGTDTQYF. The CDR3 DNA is TGTGCCAGCAGTCGCCTCCCACAGACAGGGGGCACAGATACGCAGTATTTT.

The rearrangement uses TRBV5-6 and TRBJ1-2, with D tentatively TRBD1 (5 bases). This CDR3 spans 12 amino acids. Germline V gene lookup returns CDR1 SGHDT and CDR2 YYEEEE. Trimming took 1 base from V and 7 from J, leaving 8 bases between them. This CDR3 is CASSLRGLGYTF. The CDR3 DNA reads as TGTGCCAGCAGCTTGAGGGGCCTTGGCTACACCTTC.

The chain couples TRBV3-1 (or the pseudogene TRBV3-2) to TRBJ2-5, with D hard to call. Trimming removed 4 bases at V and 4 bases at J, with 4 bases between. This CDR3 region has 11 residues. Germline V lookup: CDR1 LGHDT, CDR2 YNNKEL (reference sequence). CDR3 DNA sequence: TGTGCCAGCAGCCGGGCAGAGACCCAGTACTTC. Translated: CASSRAETQYF.

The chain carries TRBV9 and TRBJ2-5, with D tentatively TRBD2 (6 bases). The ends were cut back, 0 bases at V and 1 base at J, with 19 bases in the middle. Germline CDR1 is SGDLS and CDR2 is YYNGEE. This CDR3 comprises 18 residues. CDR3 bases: TGTGCCAGCAGCGTAGACGGAAGAGTAGCGGAAATCCAAGAGACCCAGTACTTC. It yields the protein CASSVDGRVAEIQETQYF. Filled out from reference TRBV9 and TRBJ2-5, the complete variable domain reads DSGVTQTPKHLITATGQRVTLRCSPRSGDLSVYWYQQSLDQGLQFLIQYYNGEERAKGNILERFSAQQFPDLHSELNLSSLELGDSALYFCASSVDGRVAEIQETQYFGPGTRLLVL.